Each of the 29 T cell receptor beta chains below was sequenced from the same sample in a study of regulatory T cells in long-lasting Graves disease. Time point reported: persistent/refractory GD, antithyroid drugs over 5 years with positive TRAb. Preparation of the TCR library used RNA extracted from PBMCs. Building of the TCR beta libraries involved iRepertoire HTBI primers and Arm-PCR of CDR3 regions. TCRdb analysed the multiplex PCR reads with MiXCR anew, one entry per CDR3 protein. The sample includes about 660,000 distinct CDR3 sequences, approximately 29% of them seen just once. The sample in question was peripheral blood mononuclear cells (PBMCs), obtained when the disease was refractory, from a patient treated with antithyroid drugs. Receptors originate from a female donor with Graves disease.

This clonotype was picked up a small number of times. The chain joins TRBV12-3 or TRBV12-4 to TRBJ1-1, with D unresolved. This CDR3 comprises 13 residues. Trimming stripped 5 bases from V and 10 bases from J, with 17 bases between. CDR3 protein: CASSLQSSPAAFF. For the CDR3, the DNA is TGTGCCAGCAGTCTACAGTCCTCCCCGGCAGCTTTCTTT.

Note on this clonotype: A much more abundant neighbour one base away suggests this may be a read error. This chain links TRBV28 with TRBJ1-2; unclear D gene. The CDR3 is 14 residues long. The germline V and J ends were trimmed by 6 bases and 6 bases, with 17 bases remaining between them. Germline loops: CDR1 MDHEN, CDR2 SYDVKM. CDR3 sequence (DNA): TGTGCCAGCAGGCCTCCTCCCGGGGAGGATGGCTACACCTTC. This translates into CASRPPPGEDGYTF.

The genes are TRBV6-6 and TRBJ2-5; D unresolved. The V end lost 0 bases, the J end lost 1 base, and 15 bases lay between the germline ends. Germline V gives CDR1 MNHNY, CDR2 SVGAGI (reference sequence). The CDR3 spans 17 residues. The DNA of the CDR3 is TGTGCCAGCAGTTACTCGACGGGCGGATCCTCCCAAGAGACCCAGTACTTC. Residues: CASSYSTGGSSQETQYF.

V usage is TRBV2 and J usage is TRBJ2-1, with D hard to call. Germline V lookup: CDR1 SNHLY, CDR2 FYNNEI. Trimming left V 4 bases short and J 1 base short, with 5 bases between. This CDR3 comprises 13 residues. The DNA for the CDR3 is TGTGCCAGCAGTGGAAGGTCCTACAATGAGCAGTTCTTC. It yields the protein CASSGRSYNEQFF.

This clonotype appeared many times. The J gene is TRBJ2-1, the V gene TRBV2; 11 positions agree with TRBD2. This CDR3 region has 15 residues. Trimming took 6 bases from V and 2 from J; bases not matched to a gene: 3. CDR1 and CDR2 (germline): SNHLY, FYNNEI. The CDR3 spells CASRQTSGAYNEQFF. The CDR3 coding sequence is TGTGCCAGCAGACAGACTAGCGGGGCCTACAATGAGCAGTTCTTC. The complete variable domain, with remaining parts taken from reference TRBV2 and TRBJ2-1, reads EPEVTQTPSHQVTQMGQEVILRCVPISNHLYFYWYRQILGQKVEFLVSFYNNEISEKSEIFDDQFSVERPDGSNFTLKIRSTKLEDSAMYFCASRQTSGAYNEQFFGPGTRLTVL.

The rearrangement links TRBV20-1 to TRBJ1-5; the match to TRBD1 covers 8 bases. The V gene end was trimmed by 1 base and the J gene end by 2 bases; junction bases not matched to a gene: 7. CDR1 and CDR2 (germline): DFQATT, SNEGSKA (reference sequence). This CDR3 is 16 amino acids long. The CDR3: CSARAGTGPGNQPQHF. The CDR3 DNA reads TGCAGTGCTAGAGCCGGGACAGGACCTGGCAATCAGCCCCAGCATTTT.

This chain joins TRBV30 and TRBJ1-1; D may be TRBD1 (6 bases). Germline CDR1 is GTSNPN and CDR2 is SVGIG (reference sequence). The CDR3 has 13 amino acids. Between the trimmed V and J ends, which lost 4 bases and 4 bases, there was a span of 13 bases. In nucleotides, the CDR3 is TGTGCCTGGACCAACGGGGGCTTCACTGAAGCTTTCTTT. Protein product: CAWTNGGFTEAFF.

There are many counts of this clonotype. The gene calls are TRBV2 and TRBJ2-7, with 11 bases lining up with TRBD2. There are 13 residues in the CDR3. Germline-derived CDR1 and CDR2 are SNHLY and FYNNEI. The junction had 2 bases not matched to a gene; V was cut back by 8 bases and J by 2 bases. The CDR3 bases are TGTGCCAGCCTAGCGGGAGGCACCTACGAGCAGTACTTC. Amino acids: CASLAGGTYEQYF.

The chain employs TRBV5-1 and TRBJ2-2; 11 bases map to TRBD1. CDR1 SGHRS and CDR2 YFSETQ come from the germline V gene. The CDR3 contains 16 residues. V lost 5 bases, J lost 4 bases, and 7 bases stayed unmatched. The CDR3 DNA reads as TGCGCCAGCAGTTCGAGCGGGACAGGGGGCACCGGGGAGCTGTTTTTT. Its protein is CASSSSGTGGTGELFF.

In its sample, this clonotype was seen a few times. This sequence joins TRBV18 and TRBJ1-5; D is unclear. Trimming shortened V by 0 bases and J by 9 bases, and 6 bases separated the two germline ends. The V gene's germline CDR1 is KGHSH and CDR2 LQKENI. The length of the CDR3 is 12 residues. The chain's CDR3 is CASSPPSGPQHF. The CDR3 nucleotides are TGTGCCAGCTCACCACCGAGCGGGCCCCAGCATTTT. The variable domain in full, with the rest retrieved from reference TRBV18 and TRBJ1-5, is NAGVMQNPRHLVRRRGQEARLRCSPMKGHSHVYWYRQLPEEGLKFMVYLQKENIIDESGMPKERFSAEFPKEGPSILRIQQVVRGDSAAYFCASSPPSGPQHFGDGTRLSIL.

The gene calls are TRBV19 and TRBJ1-1; possibly TRBD1 for D (5 bases). This CDR3 is 15 amino acids long. The germline V gene has CDR1 LNHDA and CDR2 SQIVND (reference sequence). Trimming pared 3 bases from V and 5 bases from J, leaving 16 bases between. CDR3 residues: CASSILGSRGTEAFF. The CDR3 region has the DNA TGTGCCAGTAGTATCCTGGGGTCGAGGGGAACTGAAGCTTTCTTT.

The table lists this clonotype with many counts. CDR3 nucleotide sequence: TGCGCCAGCAGCATCACGGTGACAGGGGTCGCTTTCTTT. It translates to CASSITVTGVAFF. This rearrangement joins TRBV5-1 to TRBJ1-1; TRBD1 agrees at 8 bases. CDR3 length equals 13 residues. CDR1 SGHRS and CDR2 YFSETQ come from the germline V gene. V shed 4 bases and J 11 bases; nucleotides not matched to a gene: 10.

J is TRBJ1-1 and V is TRBV18; TRBD1 might be the D (5 bases). Germline V gene lookup returns CDR1 KGHSH and CDR2 LQKENI. Trimming stripped 1 base from V and 0 bases from J, with 15 bases between. The CDR3 length is 17 residues. In nucleotides, the CDR3 is TGTGCCAGCTCACCACTGCACGGGGACTCCATGAACACTGAAGCTTTCTTT. Translation gives CASSPLHGDSMNTEAFF.

This clonotype appeared many times. The chain has TRBV18 and TRBJ2-3; no clear D gene. This CDR3 contains 12 residues. Trimming took 8 bases from V and 5 from J, leaving 11 bases between them. Germline-derived CDR1 and CDR2 are KGHSH and LQKENI. CDR3 nucleotides: TGTGCCAGCAGTCCCTCAGGAGATACGCAGTATTTT. Protein sequence: CASSPSGDTQYF. The whole variable domain, remainder taken from reference TRBV18 and TRBJ2-3, is NAGVMQNPRHLVRRRGQEARLRCSPMKGHSHVYWYRQLPEEGLKFMVYLQKENIIDESGMPKERFSAEFPKEGPSILRIQQVVRGDSAAYFCASSPSGDTQYFGPGTRLTVL.

This chain joins TRBV27 and TRBJ1-4; D is ambiguous. CDR1 and CDR2 from the germline V gene are MNHEY and SMNVEV (reference sequence). V was shortened by 4 bases and J by 6 bases, with 9 bases between the two germline ends. The CDR3 has 13 amino acids. The CDR3 region has the DNA TGTGCCAGCAGTTCTAACAGAGATGAAAAACTGTTTTTT. Protein sequence: CASSSNRDEKLFF.

This chain links TRBV29-1 with TRBJ2-7, with 8 nucleotides matching TRBD1. Trimming at V came to 6 bases and at J to 2 bases, leaving 9 bases not matched to a gene. Germline V CDR1 and CDR2: SQVTM, ANQGSEA. The CDR3 has 14 amino acids. The CDR3 spells CSVSSGTGAYEQYF. CDR3 sequence (DNA): TGCAGCGTCTCTTCCGGGACAGGCGCCTACGAGCAGTACTTC.

This clonotype was picked up a small number of times. The chain recombines TRBV10-3 with TRBJ1-1, with D tentatively TRBD1 (6 bases). The CDR3 loop spans 13 amino acids. In germline, CDR1 is ENHRY, CDR2 SYGVKD. Trimming pared 5 bases from V and 3 bases from J, leaving 10 bases between. DNA for the CDR3: TGTGCCATCAGTAGAAAGGGGGACACTGAAGCTTTCTTT. It codes for CAISRKGDTEAFF.

V and J are TRBV7-6 and TRBJ1-2; 9 bases fit TRBD1. J lost 3 bases, V lost 2 bases, and 10 bases had no gene match. The CDR3 has 17 residues. Germline CDR1 and CDR2: SGHVS and FNYEAQ. The CDR3 DNA sequence: TGTGCCAGCAGCTTACTAGCCGGGACAGGGAAGTACTATGGCTACACCTTC. As protein: CASSLLAGTGKYYGYTF. Complete variable domain (other parts from reference TRBV7-6 and TRBJ1-2): GAGVSQSPRYKVTKRGQDVALRCDPISGHVSLYWYRQALGQGPEFLTYFNYEAQQDKSGLPNDRFSAERPEGSISTLTIQRTEQRDSAMYRCASSLLAGTGKYYGYTFGSGTRLTVV.

This clonotype was counted between two and nine times. The V and J genes are TRBV2 and TRBJ2-7, with unresolved D. This CDR3 has 14 residues. Germline CDR1 and CDR2: SNHLY and FYNNEI. V was cut by 2 bases and J by 3 bases, with 11 bases left in between. The CDR3 sequence: CASSEKVVYYEQYF. The CDR3 DNA sequence: TGTGCCAGCAGTGAAAAGGTAGTCTACTACGAGCAGTACTTC.

The V gene is TRBV11-2, the J gene TRBJ2-1, with 12 positions matching TRBD2. The CDR3 contains 17 residues. CDR1 is SGHAT, CDR2 FQNNGV, per germline. V was clipped by 0 bases and J by 9 bases; unmatched bases: 9. The chain's CDR3 is CASSLDPTSGRFGEQFF. In nucleotides, the CDR3 is TGTGCCAGCAGCTTAGATCCGACTAGCGGGAGATTTGGTGAGCAGTTCTTC.

This clonotype was detected a few times. The genes are TRBV6-1 and TRBJ2-5, with 8 nucleotides matching TRBD2. The length of the CDR3 is 11 residues. The germline V gene has CDR1 MNHNS and CDR2 SASEGT. CDR3 sequence reads: CAIGGAGAQYF. The CDR3 bases are TGTGCAATCGGGGGGGCCGGAGCCCAGTACTTC.

V gene TRBV9 combines with J gene TRBJ1-1; D is ambiguous. Germline lookup yields CDR1 SGDLS and CDR2 YYNGEE. The ends were cut back, 0 bases at V and 3 bases at J, with 6 bases in the middle. The CDR3 has 13 amino acids. This CDR3 reads CASSVGSDTEAFF. The DNA for the CDR3 is TGTGCCAGCAGCGTAGGGTCAGACACTGAAGCTTTCTTT.

This clonotype was detected only a few times. This sequence joins TRBV4-1 and TRBJ1-1, with D unclear. Trimming pared 0 bases from V and 4 bases from J, leaving 12 bases between. Germline CDR1 and CDR2: MGHRA and YSYEKL. CDR3 length: 15 amino acids. In nucleotides, the CDR3 is TGCGCCAGCAGCCAAGATGGAGGGAGGACCACTGAAGCTTTCTTT. Its protein product is CASSQDGGRTTEAFF.

The chain joins TRBV2 to TRBJ2-1; possible D gene TRBD2, 5 bases. Looked up from germline, CDR1 is SNHLY and CDR2 is FYNNEI. V was cut by 4 bases and J by 2 bases, with 12 bases left in between. The CDR3 covers 15 residues. The CDR3 loop is CASSGTATTYNEQFF. DNA for the CDR3: TGTGCCAGCAGTGGGACGGCGACTACCTACAATGAGCAGTTCTTC.

The chain links TRBV20-1 to TRBJ2-2; D ambiguous. The CDR3 spans 15 residues. V shed 6 bases and J shed 1 base, with 15 bases lying between them. The germline V gene encodes CDR1 DFQATT and CDR2 SNEGSKA (reference sequence). The CDR3, as DNA: TGCAGTGCCAGATACTCCCTCGGGAACACCGGGGAGCTGTTTTTT. Translated: CSARYSLGNTGELFF.

This clonotype was picked up a small number of times. This sequence joins TRBV9 and TRBJ1-6, with 8 bases identical to TRBD1. Germline trimming cut 5 bases from V and 8 bases from J; bases unmatched to any gene: 3. Germline assignment: CDR1 SGDLS and CDR2 YYNGEE. The length of the CDR3 is 13 residues. CDR3 in amino acids: CASRTGEHSPLHF. The CDR3 region has the DNA TGTGCCAGCAGGACAGGGGAGCATTCACCCCTCCACTTT.

The rearrangement links TRBV5-1 to TRBJ2-7, with a possible D match to TRBD2 (6 bases). The germline V and J ends were trimmed by 5 bases and 6 bases, with 12 bases remaining between them. The CDR3 loop spans 12 amino acids. Germline V gene sequence: CDR1 SGHRS, CDR2 YFSETQ. The CDR3 bases are TGCGCCAGCAGACCGACTAGTGGCGAGCAGTACTTC. Translating it yields CASRPTSGEQYF.

This sequence joins TRBV12-3 or TRBV12-4 and TRBJ2-1; 12 nucleotides agree with TRBD2. V was pared by 6 bases and J by 7 bases, with 7 bases of the junction left unmatched. This CDR3 has 15 residues. The CDR3 sequence is CASRPSGRAGNEQFF. CDR3 sequence (DNA): TGTGCCAGCAGACCTAGCGGGAGGGCCGGAAATGAGCAGTTCTTC.

This clonotype was picked up a small number of times. V is TRBV6-2 or TRBV6-3 and J is TRBJ1-2; D is uncertain. The CDR3 has 15 amino acids. V lost 6 bases and J lost 0, with 14 bases in between. CDR1 and CDR2 (germline): MNHEY, SVGEGT. The CDR3 reads CASSETVGANYGYTF. The DNA for the CDR3 is TGTGCCAGCAGCGAAACAGTTGGAGCTAACTATGGCTACACCTTC.